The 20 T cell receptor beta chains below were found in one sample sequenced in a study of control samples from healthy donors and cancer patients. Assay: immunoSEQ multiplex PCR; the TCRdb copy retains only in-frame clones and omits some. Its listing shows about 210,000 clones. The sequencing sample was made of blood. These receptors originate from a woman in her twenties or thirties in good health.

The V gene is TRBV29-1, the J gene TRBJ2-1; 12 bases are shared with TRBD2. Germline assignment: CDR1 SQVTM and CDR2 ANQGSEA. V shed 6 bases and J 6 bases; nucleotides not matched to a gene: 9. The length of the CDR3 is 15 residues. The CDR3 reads CSVVLAGGPGNEQFF. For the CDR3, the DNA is TGCAGCGTGGTCCTAGCGGGGGGGCCCGGCAATGAGCAGTTCTTC.

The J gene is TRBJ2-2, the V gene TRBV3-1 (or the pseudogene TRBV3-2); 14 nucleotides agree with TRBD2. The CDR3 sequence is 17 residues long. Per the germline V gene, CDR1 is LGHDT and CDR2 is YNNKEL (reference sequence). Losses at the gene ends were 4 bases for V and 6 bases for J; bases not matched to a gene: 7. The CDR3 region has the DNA TGTGCCAGCAGCCGGGGACTAGCGGGGGCCCCCGCCGGGGAGCTGTTTTTT. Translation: CASSRGLAGAPAGELFF.

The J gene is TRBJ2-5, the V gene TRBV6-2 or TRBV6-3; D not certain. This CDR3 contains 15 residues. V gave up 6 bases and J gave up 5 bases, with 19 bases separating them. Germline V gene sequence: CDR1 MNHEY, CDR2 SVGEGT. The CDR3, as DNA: TGTGCCAGCAGCCCCCCGAGAGATCCGGGCGAGACCCAGTACTTC. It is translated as CASSPPRDPGETQYF.

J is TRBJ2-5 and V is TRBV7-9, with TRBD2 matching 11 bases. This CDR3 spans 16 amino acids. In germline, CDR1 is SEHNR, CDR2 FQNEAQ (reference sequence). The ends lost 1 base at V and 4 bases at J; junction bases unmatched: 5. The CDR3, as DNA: TGTGCCAGCAGCTTAGGACTAGCGGGGATCGGAGAGACCCAGTACTTC. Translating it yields CASSLGLAGIGETQYF.

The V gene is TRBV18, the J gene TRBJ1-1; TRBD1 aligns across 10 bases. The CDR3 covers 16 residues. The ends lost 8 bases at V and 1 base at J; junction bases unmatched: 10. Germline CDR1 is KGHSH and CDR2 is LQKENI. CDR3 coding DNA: TGTGCCAGCGCAAATAGACAGGGGGCGCGGAACACTGAAGCTTTCTTT. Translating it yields CASANRQGARNTEAFF.

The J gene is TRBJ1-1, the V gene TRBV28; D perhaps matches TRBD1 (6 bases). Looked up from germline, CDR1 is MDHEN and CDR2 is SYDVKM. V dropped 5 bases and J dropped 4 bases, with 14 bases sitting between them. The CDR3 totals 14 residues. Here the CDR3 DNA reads TGTGCCAGCAGTCCTCGGGGGACAATCACTGAAGCTTTCTTT. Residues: CASSPRGTITEAFF.

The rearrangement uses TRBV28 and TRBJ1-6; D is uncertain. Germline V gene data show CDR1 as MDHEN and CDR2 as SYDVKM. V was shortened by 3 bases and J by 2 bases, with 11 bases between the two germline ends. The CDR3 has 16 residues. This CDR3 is CASSFHSEPYNSPLHF. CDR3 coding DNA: TGTGCCAGCAGTTTTCACTCGGAGCCCTATAATTCACCCCTCCACTTT.

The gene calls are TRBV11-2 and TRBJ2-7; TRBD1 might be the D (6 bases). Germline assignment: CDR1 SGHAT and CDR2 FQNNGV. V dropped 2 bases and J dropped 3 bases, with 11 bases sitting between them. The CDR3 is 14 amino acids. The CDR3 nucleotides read TGTGCCAGCAGCTTAAGCCAGGGGTACTACGAGCAGTACTTC. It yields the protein CASSLSQGYYEQYF.

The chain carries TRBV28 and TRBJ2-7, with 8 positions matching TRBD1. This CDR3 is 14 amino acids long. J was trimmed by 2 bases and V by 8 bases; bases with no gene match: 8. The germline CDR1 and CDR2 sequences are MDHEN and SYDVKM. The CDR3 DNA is TGTGCCAGCCAAAGACAGGGGTCGGCCTACGAGCAGTACTTC. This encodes CASQRQGSAYEQYF.

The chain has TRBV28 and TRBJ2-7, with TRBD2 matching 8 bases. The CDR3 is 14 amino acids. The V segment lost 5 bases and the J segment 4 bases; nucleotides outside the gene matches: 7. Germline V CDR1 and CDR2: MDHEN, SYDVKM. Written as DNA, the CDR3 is TGTGCCAGCAGTCGTCCTAGCGGGCTTTACGAGCAGTACTTC. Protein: CASSRPSGLYEQYF.

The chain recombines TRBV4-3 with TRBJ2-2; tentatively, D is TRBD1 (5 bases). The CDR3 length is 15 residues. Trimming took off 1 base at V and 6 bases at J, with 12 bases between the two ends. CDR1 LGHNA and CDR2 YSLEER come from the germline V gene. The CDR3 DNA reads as TGCGCCAGCAGCCAAGCTTACAGGCGCCCCGGGGAGCTGTTTTTT. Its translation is CASSQAYRRPGELFF.

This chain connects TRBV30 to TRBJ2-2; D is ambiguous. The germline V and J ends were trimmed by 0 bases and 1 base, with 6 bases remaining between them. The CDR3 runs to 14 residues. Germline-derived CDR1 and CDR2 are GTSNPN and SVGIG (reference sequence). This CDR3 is CAWSVIQNTGELFF. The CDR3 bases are TGTGCCTGGAGTGTGATACAGAACACCGGGGAGCTGTTTTTT. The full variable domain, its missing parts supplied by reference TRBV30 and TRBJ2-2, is SQTIHQWPATLVQPVGSPLSLECTVEGTSNPNLYWYRQAAGRGLQLLFYSVGIGQISSEVPQNLSASRPQDRQFILSSKKLLLSDSGFYLCAWSVIQNTGELFFGEGSRLTVL.

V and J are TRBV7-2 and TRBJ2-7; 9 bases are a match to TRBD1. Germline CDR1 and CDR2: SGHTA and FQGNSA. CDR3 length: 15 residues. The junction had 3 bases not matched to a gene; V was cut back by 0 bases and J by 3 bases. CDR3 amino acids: CASSLAGTGLYEQYF. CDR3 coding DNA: TGTGCCAGCAGCTTAGCAGGGACAGGGCTCTACGAGCAGTACTTC.

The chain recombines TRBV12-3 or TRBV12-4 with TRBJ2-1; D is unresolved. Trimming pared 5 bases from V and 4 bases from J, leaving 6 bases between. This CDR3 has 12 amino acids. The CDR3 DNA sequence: TGTGCCAGCAGTGACCGATACAATGAGCAGTTCTTC. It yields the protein CASSDRYNEQFF.

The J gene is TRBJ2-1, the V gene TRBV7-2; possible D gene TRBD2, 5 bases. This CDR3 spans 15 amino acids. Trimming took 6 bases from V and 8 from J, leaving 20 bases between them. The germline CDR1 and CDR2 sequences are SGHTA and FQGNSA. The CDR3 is CASSSGIRSIYEQFF. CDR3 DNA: TGTGCCAGCAGTTCCGGGATAAGAAGTATCTATGAGCAGTTCTTC.

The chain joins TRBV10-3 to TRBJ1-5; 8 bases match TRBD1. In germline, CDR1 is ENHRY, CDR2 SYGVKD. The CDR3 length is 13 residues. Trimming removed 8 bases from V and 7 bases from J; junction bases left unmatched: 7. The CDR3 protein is CAIQSGGGQPQHF. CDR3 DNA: TGTGCCATCCAATCAGGGGGCGGACAGCCCCAGCATTTT.

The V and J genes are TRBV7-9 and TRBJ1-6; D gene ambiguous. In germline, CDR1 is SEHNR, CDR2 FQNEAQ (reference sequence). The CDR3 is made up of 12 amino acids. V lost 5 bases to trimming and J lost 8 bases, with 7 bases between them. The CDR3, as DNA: TGTGCCAGCAGCCAAGTGGATTCACCCCTCCACTTT. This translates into CASSQVDSPLHF.

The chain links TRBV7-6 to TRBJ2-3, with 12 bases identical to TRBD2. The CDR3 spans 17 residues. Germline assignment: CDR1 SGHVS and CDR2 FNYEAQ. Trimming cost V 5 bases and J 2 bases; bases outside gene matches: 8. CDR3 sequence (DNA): TGTGCCAGCAGCGCTCGGACTAGCGGGGAAGTCACAGATACGCAGTATTTT. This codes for CASSARTSGEVTDTQYF.

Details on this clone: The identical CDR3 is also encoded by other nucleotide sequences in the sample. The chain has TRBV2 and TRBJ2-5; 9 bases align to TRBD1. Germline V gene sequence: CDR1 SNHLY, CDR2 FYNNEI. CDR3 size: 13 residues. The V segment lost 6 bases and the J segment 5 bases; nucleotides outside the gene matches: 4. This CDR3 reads CASRQGAGETQYF. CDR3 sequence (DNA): TGTGCCAGCAGACAGGGGGCAGGGGAGACCCAGTACTTC.

The CDR3 reads CASSVVNPPDTQYF. Here the CDR3 DNA reads TGTGCCAGCAGCGTAGTCAACCCTCCAGATACGCAGTATTTT. The rearrangement links TRBV9 to TRBJ2-3; D ambiguous. Germline lookup yields CDR1 SGDLS and CDR2 YYNGEE. The CDR3 is made up of 14 amino acids. Trimming removed 0 bases from V and 4 bases from J, with 9 bases in between. Using reference TRBV9 and TRBJ2-3 for the parts outside the CDR3, the full variable domain is DSGVTQTPKHLITATGQRVTLRCSPRSGDLSVYWYQQSLDQGLQFLIQYYNGEERAKGNILERFSAQQFPDLHSELNLSSLELGDSALYFCASSVVNPPDTQYFGPGTRLTVL.